This T cell receptor (beta chain) appears in the sequencing data of a study of Ad26.COV2.S vaccination and SARS-CoV-2 variants (dated by TCRdb to about 2021). For the study in its entirety: Donors in the vaccine arm were drawn from COV1001, a multicentre, randomized, double-blind, placebo-controlled phase I-IIa trial testing Ad26.COV2.S in healthy adults. Ad26.COV2.S was given intramuscularly at 5x10^10 or 1x10^11 viral particles, as a single shot or as two shots 56 days apart. TCRbeta repertoire sequencing served as the tool for gauging how specific and how broad the SARS-CoV-2-reactive T cell receptors were following Ad26.COV2.S vaccination. A total of approximately 30 samples were included in the TCR-sequenced set, comprising 19 Ad26.COV2.S vaccine recipients, 5 placebo recipients and 8 SARS-CoV-2 convalescent individuals. Trial participants were randomized into five groups of five, in which low-dose or high-dose Ad26.COV2.S was given once or twice, or placebo was given on both occasions. Throughout the experiments and outcome assessment, investigators stayed blinded to trial group allocation. Broader findings and caveats from the paper: Comparing responses between vaccine doses or regimens was not something the study was powered to do. It was noted by the authors that total T cell responses may have been underestimated by the TCR breadth and depth analyses. Higher spike-specific TCR breadth was observed in Ad26.COV2.S recipients than in placebo recipients (P = 0.0014). Substantial breadth of spike-specific CD8+ and CD4+ T cell responses was reported after vaccination. Vaccine and placebo recipients had similar non-spike TCR breadth, a finding consistent with the vaccine containing only spike.

Based on the germline V gene, the CDR1 and CDR2 sequences are SQVTM and ANQGSEA. The germline V and J ends show losses of 4 bases and 7 bases respectively, and no gene match explains 9 bases of the junction. Measured from the cysteine to the phenylalanine, the CDR3 is 15 residues long. CDR3 DNA only is kept here, 45 bases in frame from base 1. The immunoSEQ Assay was the method used to sequence TCRbeta CDR3 regions. After extraction, genomic DNA underwent amplification by bias-controlled multiplex PCR, followed by high-throughput sequencing. On the authors' methods: To quantify the absolute abundance of every unique TCRbeta CDR3 region, sequences were collapsed and filtered. T cell fraction was estimated by normalizing TCRbeta template counts to usable DNA, with usable DNA measured through amplification of reference genes found in all nucleated cells. Repertoire TCRs were annotated as SARS-CoV-2-specific when V gene, CDR3 amino acid sequence and J gene were exactly matched to a known reactive TCR set. The reference SARS-CoV-2 TCR set was obtained from MIRA and was filtered for enrichment in COVID-19-positive ImmuneCODE repertoires, whereby public or cross-reactive TCRs were removed. Drawing on the MIRA antigens, annotated TCRs were analysed further at the level of specific ORF or position within ORF. Depth was the summed frequency of annotated unique rearrangements, while breadth was defined as annotated unique rearrangements over total unique productive rearrangements. Group comparisons of TCR breadth used two-sided Wilcoxon rank-sum tests. TCRdb took over this immuneACCESS table, retaining in-frame rearrangements with V and J assigned. Such tables are incomplete; in checked studies, under half of the missing clones stem from an unresolved V gene, and the remainder is unexplained. The D gene and trimming were derived from the DNA, and the V and J assignments and clone size from that table. For this sample there are around 300,000 clones; roughly 90% appear just once. Of the sample, around 5.5% falls within the top ten clones.

In the case of this clone: Its cognate antigen has yet to be identified. It has no much larger one-base neighbor in the sample; base qualities were not kept.

Read against the paper, the sample's treatment or condition label means: about 20 received Ad26.COV2.S at low or high dose, single or two shots; 5 received placebo; per-sample allocation not given. Repertoires of vaccine and placebo recipients were sequenced from samples collected on day 63 after the first injection. Cohort 1b enrolled 25 adults aged 18-55 years at a single site in Boston, USA, between 29 July and 7 August 2020. Ad26.COV2.S consisted of a replication-incompetent adenovirus type 26 vector by which a prefusion-stabilized SARS-CoV-2 spike protein from the original Wuhan strain was expressed.

This clonotype was sampled from a person aged 18-60 years who received the Ad26.COV2.S COVID-19 vaccine or a placebo. The V and J genes are TRBV29-1 and TRBJ2-1; 11 middle bases align to TRBD2. The specimen was peripheral blood, collected in a trial of Ad26.COV2.S vaccine versus placebo. For the CDR3, the sequence is CSVGVWIAGGNEQFF. Here is the DNA: TGCAGCGTTGGCGTCTGGATAGCGGGGGGGAATGAGCAGTTCTTC.